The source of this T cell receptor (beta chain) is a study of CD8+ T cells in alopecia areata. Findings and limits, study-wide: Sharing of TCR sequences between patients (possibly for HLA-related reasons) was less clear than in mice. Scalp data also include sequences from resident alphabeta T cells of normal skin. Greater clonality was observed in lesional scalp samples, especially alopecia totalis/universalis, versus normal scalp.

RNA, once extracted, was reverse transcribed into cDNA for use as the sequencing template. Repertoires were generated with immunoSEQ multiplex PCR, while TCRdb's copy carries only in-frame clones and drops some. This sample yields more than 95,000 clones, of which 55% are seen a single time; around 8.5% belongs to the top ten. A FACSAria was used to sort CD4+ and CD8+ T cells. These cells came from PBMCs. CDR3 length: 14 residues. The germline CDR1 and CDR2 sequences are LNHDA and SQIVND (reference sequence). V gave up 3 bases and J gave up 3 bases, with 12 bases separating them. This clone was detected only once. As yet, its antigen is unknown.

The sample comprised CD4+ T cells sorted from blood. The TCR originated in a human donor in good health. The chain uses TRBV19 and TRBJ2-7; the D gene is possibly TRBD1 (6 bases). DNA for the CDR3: TGTGCCAGTAGTATGTTCCGGGACAACTACGAGCAGTACTTC. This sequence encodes CASSMFRDNYEQYF.